Presented here are 21 T cell receptor beta chains from one specimen sequenced in a study of identifying expanded T cells in peripheral blood. The method was immunoSEQ multiplex PCR; TCRdb's version includes in-frame clones alone and lacks a portion of them. The sample contains 120,000 or so clones, 84% of which appear only once. The specimen was blood. Every receptor here comes from a person between 18 and 69 years old in good health.

This sequence joins TRBV7-2 and TRBJ1-2, with D uncertain. Germline CDR1 SGHTA, CDR2 FQGNSA. The CDR3 contains 13 residues. Trimming left V 9 bases short and J 5 bases short, with 16 bases between. In DNA, the CDR3 is TGTGCCAGTAATTCCAATTGGTATTATGGCTACACCTTC. Protein sequence: CASNSNWYYGYTF.

Points on this clone: Other DNA sequences within the sample encode an identical CDR3. The chain recombines TRBV7-9 with TRBJ2-5, with TRBD1 matching over 8 bases. The CDR3 has 13 residues. Per germline, CDR1 SEHNR and CDR2 FQNEAQ (reference sequence). Germline trimming cut 5 bases from V and 5 bases from J; bases unmatched to any gene: 4. In DNA, the CDR3 is TGTGCCAGCAGCCCCAGGGGGCCGGAGACCCAGTACTTC. Translating gives CASSPRGPETQYF.

CDR3: CASSGGGARLEQFF. The CDR3 region has the DNA TGTGCCAGCAGCGGCGGGGGGGCGCGGTTGGAGCAGTTCTTC. The chain is built from TRBV9 and TRBJ2-1, with 9 bases aligning to TRBD2. The germline V gene has CDR1 SGDLS and CDR2 YYNGEE. There are 14 residues in the CDR3. J gave up 10 bases and V 3 bases, and 8 bases lay outside the gene matches. The whole variable domain, filled in from reference TRBV9 and TRBJ2-1, reads DSGVTQTPKHLITATGQRVTLRCSPRSGDLSVYWYQQSLDQGLQFLIQYYNGEERAKGNILERFSAQQFPDLHSELNLSSLELGDSALYFCASSGGGARLEQFFGPGTRLTVL.

This clone was found once. The chain has TRBV7-8 and TRBJ1-2; possibly TRBD1 for D (6 bases). Trimming took off 1 base at V and 6 bases at J, with 24 bases between the two ends. Germline loops: CDR1 SGHVS, CDR2 FQNEAQ. The CDR3 has 18 residues. Here the CDR3 reads CASSLVSTWGAAGDGYTF. CDR3 DNA: TGTGCCAGCAGCTTAGTGTCGACTTGGGGGGCGGCCGGTGATGGCTACACCTTC. Filled out from reference TRBV7-8 and TRBJ1-2, the complete variable domain reads GAGVSQSPRYKVAKRGQDVALRCDPISGHVSLFWYQQALGQGPEFLTYFQNEAQLDKSGLPSDRFFAERPEGSVSTLKIQRTQQEDSAVYLCASSLVSTWGAAGDGYTFGSGTRLTVV.

This rearrangement joins TRBV30 to TRBJ2-7; the match to TRBD1 covers 10 bases. This CDR3 is 14 amino acids long. Germline loops: CDR1 GTSNPN, CDR2 SVGIG (reference sequence). Unmatched junction bases numbered 4, after V lost 4 bases and J lost 1 base. The CDR3 reads CAWTWTGGSYEQYF. The CDR3 nucleotides are TGTGCCTGGACCTGGACAGGGGGTTCCTACGAGCAGTACTTC.

The V call is TRBV4-1, the J call TRBJ1-5, with D perhaps matching TRBD1 (5 bases). V was shortened by 0 bases and J by 5 bases, with 14 bases between the two germline ends. Germline V gene sequence: CDR1 MGHRA, CDR2 YSYEKL. The CDR3 is 16 residues long. The CDR3 coding sequence is TGCGCCAGCAGCCAAGACCTGACAGTTCCGTATCAGCCCCAGCATTTT. Its protein product is CASSQDLTVPYQPQHF.

The chain couples TRBV28 to TRBJ1-1; D call uncertain. CDR1 is MDHEN, CDR2 SYDVKM, per germline. Trimming took 2 bases from V and 1 from J, leaving 11 bases between them. The length of the CDR3 is 15 residues. CDR3 nucleotides: TGTGCCAGCAGTTTAACCCGGGCCCAGAACACTGAAGCTTTCTTT. Protein product: CASSLTRAQNTEAFF.

This chain uses TRBV9 with TRBJ2-3, with 12 bases fitting TRBD2. With 5 bases clipped from V and 4 bases from J, the junction kept 8 bases outside the gene matches. The CDR3 extends over 16 amino acids. CDR1 and CDR2 (germline): SGDLS, YYNGEE. The CDR3 loop is CASSLASGGAADTQYF. The CDR3 DNA is TGTGCCAGCAGTCTGGCTAGCGGGGGGGCAGCAGATACGCAGTATTTT. The full variable domain, with the rest looked up from reference TRBV9 and TRBJ2-3, is DSGVTQTPKHLITATGQRVTLRCSPRSGDLSVYWYQQSLDQGLQFLIQYYNGEERAKGNILERFSAQQFPDLHSELNLSSLELGDSALYFCASSLASGGAADTQYFGPGTRLTVL.

This chain connects TRBV7-2 to TRBJ1-5; D gene uncertain. The germline V gene encodes CDR1 SGHTA and CDR2 FQGNSA. CDR3 length: 15 amino acids. The V end was cut by 0 bases, the J end by 5 bases, with 11 bases between. The CDR3 here is CASSLAGQYHQPQHF. In DNA, the CDR3 is TGTGCCAGCAGCTTAGCTGGGCAGTACCATCAGCCCCAGCATTTT. The whole variable domain, filled in from reference TRBV7-2 and TRBJ1-5, reads GAGVSQSPSNKVTEKGKDVELRCDPISGHTALYWYRQSLGQGLEFLIYFQGNSAPDKSGLPSDRFSAERTGGSVSTLTIQRTQQEDSAVYLCASSLAGQYHQPQHFGDGTRLSIL.

The V call is TRBV9, the J call TRBJ1-1; 7 bases are shared with TRBD1. CDR1 and CDR2 from the germline V gene are SGDLS and YYNGEE. This CDR3 comprises 16 residues. Germline trimming cut 3 bases from V and 4 bases from J; bases unmatched to any gene: 12. The CDR3 is CASSAQDRVVSTEAFF. In DNA, the CDR3 is TGTGCCAGCAGCGCCCAAGACAGGGTGGTGAGCACTGAAGCTTTCTTT.

The V call is TRBV12-5, the J call TRBJ2-7; D is uncertain. From germline, CDR1 is LGHNT and CDR2 FRNRAP. This CDR3 is built from 13 residues. The V and J ends lost 6 bases and 3 bases respectively, with 12 bases between them. CDR3 DNA sequence: TGTGCTAGTGGGCTCGACCGAAGCTACGAGCAGTACTTC. Amino acid sequence: CASGLDRSYEQYF.

This clone has a handful of counts. The chain carries TRBV5-1 and TRBJ2-1; tentative D call: TRBD1 (5 bases). Trimming cost V 0 bases and J 5 bases, with 18 bases left between them. From germline, CDR1 is SGHRS and CDR2 YFSETQ. CDR3 size: 17 residues. CDR3: CASSLDSIRLGDNEQFF. The CDR3 DNA reads as TGCGCCAGCAGCTTGGATAGTATACGGCTAGGGGACAATGAGCAGTTCTTC.

The rearrangement links TRBV7-9 to TRBJ2-3, with D possibly being TRBD1 or TRBD2 (5 bases each). Germline assignment: CDR1 SEHNR and CDR2 FQNEAQ (reference sequence). Trimming stripped 5 bases from V and 6 bases from J, with 12 bases between. The CDR3 spans 13 residues. Here the CDR3 reads CASSPGREDTQYF. The CDR3 DNA follows: TGTGCCAGCAGCCCTGGCAGGGAGGATACGCAGTATTTT.

This clone appeared a few times. J is TRBJ1-2 and V is TRBV5-1; tentative D call: TRBD1 (6 bases). This CDR3 has 15 residues. Germline V CDR1 and CDR2: SGHRS, YFSETQ. Trimming took off 1 base at V and 6 bases at J, with 16 bases between the two ends. In DNA, the CDR3 is TGCGCCAGCAGCTTGTACAGGGAATCGCTGGATGGCTACACCTTC. This encodes CASSLYRESLDGYTF.

The chain employs TRBV4-1 and TRBJ1-4; 7 bases agree with TRBD1. CDR3 length: 16 amino acids. CDR1 MGHRA and CDR2 YSYEKL come from the germline V gene. J was trimmed by 8 bases and V by 3 bases; bases with no gene match: 12. The CDR3 region has the DNA TGCGCCAGCAGCCATCCAACCGCGACAGGGATGGAAAAACTGTTTTTT. Translating gives CASSHPTATGMEKLFF.

The rearrangement links TRBV29-1 to TRBJ2-7; the D gene could be TRBD1 or TRBD2 (6 bases each). The germline gives CDR1 SQVTM, CDR2 ANQGSEA. Trimming stripped 4 bases from V and 8 bases from J, with 21 bases between. This CDR3 has 14 residues. Here the CDR3 DNA reads TGCAGCGTTGGAGGGGGACTCCTCGGGAAAAAGCAGTACTTC. This codes for CSVGGGLLGKKQYF.

The V gene is TRBV2, the J gene TRBJ1-1; D unresolved. CDR3 length equals 16 residues. V gave up 7 bases and J gave up 3 bases, with 21 bases separating them. Germline CDR1 is SNHLY and CDR2 is FYNNEI. The CDR3 region is CASTDILTRRDTEAFF. The CDR3 DNA reads as TGTGCCAGCACCGACATCTTGACAAGACGGGACACTGAAGCTTTCTTT.

As for this clone: At one boundary the junction diverges from the germline segment, which might be a read error. V and J are TRBV7-9 and TRBJ2-2; D unresolved. CDR3 length equals 15 residues. Germline CDR1 SEHNR, CDR2 FQNEAQ (reference sequence). For the CDR3, the DNA is TGTGCCAGCAGCATAGCTCAGGCGAACACCGGGGAGCTGTTTTTT. It encodes CASSIAQANTGELFF.

The rearrangement joins TRBV18 to TRBJ2-2; tentative D call: TRBD1 (5 bases). V shed 1 base and J shed 4 bases, with 10 bases lying between them. The CDR3 consists of 15 residues. Germline V gene sequence: CDR1 KGHSH, CDR2 LQKENI. The CDR3 nucleotides read TGTGCCAGCTCACCACAGACAAGGGGCACCGGGGAGCTGTTTTTT. This sequence encodes CASSPQTRGTGELFF.

V and J are TRBV30 and TRBJ2-1; a weak D match, TRBD2 (6 bases). Deletions cut 2 bases from V and 4 bases from J, with 15 bases between. CDR1 and CDR2 from the germline V gene are GTSNPN and SVGIG (reference sequence). The CDR3 runs 15 residues. The CDR3 is CAWSLPGLGYNEQFF. The CDR3 DNA reads TGTGCCTGGAGTCTCCCGGGACTGGGTTACAATGAGCAGTTCTTC.

This chain joins TRBV6-1 and TRBJ2-2, with D possibly TRBD1 on 6 matching bases. The V end lost 4 bases, the J end lost 7 bases, and 13 bases lay between the germline ends. Per the germline V gene, CDR1 is MNHNS and CDR2 is SASEGT. The CDR3 sequence is 14 residues long. CDR3 DNA sequence: TGTGCCAGCAGTGTTGTACAGGGCCACGGGGAGCTGTTTTTT. It translates to CASSVVQGHGELFF.